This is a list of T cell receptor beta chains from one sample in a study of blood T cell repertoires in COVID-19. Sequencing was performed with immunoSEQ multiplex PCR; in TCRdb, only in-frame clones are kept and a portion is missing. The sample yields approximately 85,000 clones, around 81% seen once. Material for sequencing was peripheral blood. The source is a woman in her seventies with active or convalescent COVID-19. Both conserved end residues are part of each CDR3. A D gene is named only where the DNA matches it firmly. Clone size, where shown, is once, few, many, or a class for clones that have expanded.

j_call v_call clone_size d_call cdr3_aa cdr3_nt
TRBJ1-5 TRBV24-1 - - CATSDRRGPNQPQHF TGTGCCACCAGTGACCGCCGCGGTCCCAATCAGCCCCAGCATTTT
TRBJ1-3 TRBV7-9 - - CASSTYRDFSSGNTIYF TGTGCCAGCAGCACCTACAGGGATTTTAGCTCTGGAAACACCATATATTTT
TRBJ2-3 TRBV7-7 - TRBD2 CASSLLSGETDTQYF TGTGCTAGCAGCTTATTAAGCGGGGAGACAGATACGCAGTATTTT
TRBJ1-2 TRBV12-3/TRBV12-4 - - CASSFSVGDGYTF TGTGCCAGCAGTTTTTCCGTGGGCGACGGCTACACCTTC
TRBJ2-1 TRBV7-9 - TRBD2 CASSPAGTSGGSYNEQFF TGTGCCAGCAGCCCAGCCGGGACTAGCGGGGGCTCCTACAATGAGCAGTTCTTC
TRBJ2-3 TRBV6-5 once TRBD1 CASRRPGQPTDTQYF TGTGCCAGCAGACGACCGGGACAGCCCACAGATACGCAGTATTTT
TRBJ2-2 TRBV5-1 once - CASSLTQDTGELFF TGCGCCAGCAGCTTGACGCAGGACACCGGGGAGCTGTTTTTT
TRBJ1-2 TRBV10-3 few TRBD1 CAISDPADRAVFSYTF TGTGCCATCAGTGATCCCGCCGACAGGGCGGTTTTCAGCTACACCTTC
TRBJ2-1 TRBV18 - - CASSPFSYNEQFF TGTGCCAGCTCACCATTCAGTTACAATGAGCAGTTCTTC
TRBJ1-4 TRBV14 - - CASSPGGKLFF TGTGCCAGCAGCCCCGGGGGAAAACTGTTTTTT
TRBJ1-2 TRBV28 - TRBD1 CASSLSQGSSGYTF TGTGCCAGCAGTTTATCACAGGGGTCCTCCGGCTACACCTTC
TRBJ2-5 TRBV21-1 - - CASLFGDSKETQYF TGTGCCAGCCTTTTTGGGGACAGCAAAGAGACCCAGTACTTC
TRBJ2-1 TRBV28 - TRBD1 CASSRPGQGAIEQFF TGTGCCAGCAGTCGTCCGGGACAGGGGGCTATTGAGCAGTTCTTC
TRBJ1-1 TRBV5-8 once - CASNEGYMNTEAFF TGTGCCAGCAACGAGGGATATATGAACACTGAAGCTTTCTTT
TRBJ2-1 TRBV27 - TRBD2 CASFPGGGGAINEQFF TGTGCCAGCTTCCCCGGAGGCGGGGGGGCGATCAATGAGCAGTTCTTC
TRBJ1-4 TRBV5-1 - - CASSSHGQLEGEKLFF TGCGCCAGCAGCTCCCACGGACAGCTCGAGGGTGAAAAACTGTTTTTT
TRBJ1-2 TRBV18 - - CASSPDSNYGYTF TGTGCCAGCTCTCCGGACAGTAACTATGGCTACACCTTC
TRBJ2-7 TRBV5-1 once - CASSLWAGQTYEQYF TGCGCCAGCAGCTTGTGGGCAGGCCAAACCTACGAGCAGTACTTC